These T cell receptor beta chains were read from a single sample in a study of shared clonotypes between healthy human individuals. Here immunoSEQ multiplex PCR was the method, and the copy in TCRdb shows in-frame clones only, minus some. The sample holds around 430,000 clones, roughly 83% seen once. The source material was PBMCs. The receptors derive from a woman aged 40 to 50 in good health. Some clones in this sample may be carry-over from other donors' samples. Each CDR3 is given with its conserved first and last residue. A D gene is named only where the DNA matches it firmly. Expanded clones get a size class; other rows say once, few or many, or leave the size out.

V gene	clone size	D gene	J gene	CDR3 length	CDR3 DNA	CDR3 protein
TRBV2	.	.	TRBJ2-2	13	TGTGCCAGCAGTCCACGGGTGACCGGGGAGCTGTTTTTT	CASSPRVTGELFF
TRBV30	.	.	TRBJ2-1	15	TGTGCCTGGAGCCCAAAAACCACCCCGTTCGGTAAGCAGTTCTTC	CAWSPKTTPFGKQFF
TRBV28	.	TRBD2	TRBJ2-7	14	TGTGCCAGCAGTTTCACTAGCGGGAGTGAGGAGCAGTACTTC	CASSFTSGSEEQYF
TRBV28	.	TRBD1	TRBJ1-2	15	TGTGCCAGCAGTTTAGGGACAGGGGGCATTTGGGGCTACACCTTC	CASSLGTGGIWGYTF
TRBV10-1	few	TRBD2	TRBJ2-7	15	TGCGCCAGCAGTGCCGGGACTAGCGGCAGCTACGAGCAGTACTTC	CASSAGTSGSYEQYF
TRBV6-6	.	.	TRBJ2-2	13	TGTGCCAGCAGCCCAGCGGAGGCCGGGGAGCTGTTTTTT	CASSPAEAGELFF
TRBV10-2	.	.	TRBJ2-1	15	TGCGCCAGCAGTGAGTATGCTAGATCCTACAATGAGCAGTTCTTC	CASSEYARSYNEQFF
TRBV5-8	.	TRBD1	TRBJ1-4	17	TGTGCCAGCAGCCAAGACAGGGACTGGCTCCATAATGAAAAACTGTTTTTT	CASSQDRDWLHNEKLFF
TRBV7-8	.	TRBD1	TRBJ2-1	14	TGTGCCAGCAGCTTAGGGGGACAGGGCAATGAGCAGTTCTTC	CASSLGGQGNEQFF
TRBV10-1	.	TRBD2	TRBJ2-3	16	TGCGCCAGCAGCCAAGCGAGCGGGAGGAGACGAGATACGCAGTATTTT	CASSQASGRRRDTQYF
TRBV11-2	.	TRBD2	TRBJ2-1	15	TGTGCCAGCAGCTTTGTCCCGGGAGGAGGAAGTGAGCAGTTCTTC	CASSFVPGGGSEQFF
TRBV30	.	TRBD1	TRBJ2-1	13	TGTGCCTGGAGAGGGACAGGCATCAATGAGCAGTTCTTC	CAWRGTGINEQFF
TRBV4-1	.	.	TRBJ2-7	15	TGCGCCAGCAGCCAATCACATGGAAGGTCCTACGAGCAGTACTTC	CASSQSHGRSYEQYF
TRBV6-5	.	TRBD2	TRBJ2-2	15	TGTGCCAGCAGTTATGGACTAGCTTTCACCGGGGAGCTGTTTTTT	CASSYGLAFTGELFF
TRBV7-3	.	.	TRBJ2-6	19	TGTGCCAGCAGCCCAAGACACTTTTCTTCCAGCTCTGGGGCCAACGTCCTGACTTTC	CASSPRHFSSSSGANVLTF
TRBV19	.	TRBD1	TRBJ2-1	15	TGTGCCAGTAGTGGACCCTACGACAGGGGGCATGAGCAGTTCTTC	CASSGPYDRGHEQFF
TRBV4-1	.	TRBD1	TRBJ2-7	15	TGCGCCAGCAGCCGCCGGGACAGCCTCTCCTACGAGCAGTACTTC	CASSRRDSLSYEQYF
TRBV5-6	.	.	TRBJ2-5	14	TGTGCCAGCAGCTCTTCACTCGGCGGGGAGACCCAGTACTTC	CASSSSLGGETQYF
TRBV30	.	.	TRBJ2-1	14	TGTGCCTGGAAAAGGGAGAACTCCTACAATGAGCAGTTCTTC	CAWKRENSYNEQFF
TRBV19	.	TRBD1	TRBJ2-2	15	TGTGCCAGTAGTACCCGGGACAGGGGAGTCGGGGAGCTGTTTTTT	CASSTRDRGVGELFF
TRBV27	.	TRBD2	TRBJ2-7	15	TGTGCCAGCAGTTCCCAACGAGCGGGAGTAATCGAGCAGTACTTC	CASSSQRAGVIEQYF
TRBV10-3	.	.	TRBJ2-7	16	TGTGCCATCAGTGAGTCGCCGGCAGGGGAAACCTACGAGCAGTACTTC	CAISESPAGETYEQYF
TRBV7-2	.	.	TRBJ1-5	15	TGTGCCAGCAGTCTTAGCGGGCCAGGGGATCAGCCCCAGCATTTT	CASSLSGPGDQPQHF
TRBV28	.	TRBD2	TRBJ2-5	14	TGTGCCAGCAGCGTAGCGGGAGTTGGGGAGACCCAGTACTTC	CASSVAGVGETQYF
TRBV6-1	.	.	TRBJ1-1	16	TGTGCCAGCAGTGAAGCGCTTCTACAGTGGGGCACTGAAGCTTTCTTT	CASSEALLQWGTEAFF
TRBV14	.	.	TRBJ2-1	14	TGTGCCAGCAGCCAATCCTCAGCCTACAATGAGCAGTTCTTC	CASSQSSAYNEQFF
TRBV28	.	.	TRBJ1-2	14	TGTGCCTCAGGAGGGGGGGCTGGGAGGTATGGCTACACCTTC	CASGGGAGRYGYTF
TRBV2	.	.	TRBJ2-7	14	TGTGCCAGTAGGGACGTAACGAACTCCTACGAGCAGTACTTC	CASRDVTNSYEQYF
TRBV6-4	.	.	TRBJ1-4	14	TGTGCCATCAGTGAGTCGACTCTGGCCGAAAAACTGTTTTTT	CAISESTLAEKLFF
TRBV18	.	.	TRBJ2-2	16	TGTGCCAGCTCACCGAACGGACCGCTTAACACCGGGGAGCTGTTTTTT	CASSPNGPLNTGELFF
TRBV30	once	.	TRBJ1-2	13	TGTGCCTGGAGTCCAACGACAGCCTATGGCTACACCTTC	CAWSPTTAYGYTF
TRBV5-1	few	.	TRBJ2-7	16	TGCGCCAGCACGCACGTCGGGGGCGGGAGTGGGGACGAGCAGTACTTC	CASTHVGGGSGDEQYF
TRBV7-8	.	.	TRBJ2-7	17	TGTGCCAGCAGCTTAGTACACGGGCGGATGGGAAGCTACGAGCAGTACTTC	CASSLVHGRMGSYEQYF
TRBV7-3	.	TRBD1	TRBJ2-2	16	TGTGCCAGCAGCTTAAGCGGGACAGGGGAACCCGGGGAGCTGTTTTTT	CASSLSGTGEPGELFF
TRBV6-1	.	.	TRBJ1-2	15	TGTGCCAGCAGTGACGGGACCATTCTAAACTATGGCTACACCTTC	CASSDGTILNYGYTF
TRBV14	.	.	TRBJ2-2	14	TGTGCCAGCAGCCAAGGGGCAGTAACCGGGGAGCTGTTTTTT	CASSQGAVTGELFF
TRBV4-2	once	TRBD2	TRBJ2-1	16	TGTGCCAGCAGCCAAGACGGGTCTAGCGGTTACAATGGGCAGTTCTTC	CASSQDGSSGYNGQFF
TRBV6-1	.	.	TRBJ1-1	11	TGTGCCTTTCGGCGAGGCACTGAAGCTTTCTTT	CAFRRGTEAFF
TRBV7-9	few	.	TRBJ2-7	15	TGTGCCAGCAGCCACCGTCCGGGGGGCGTCCACGAGCAGTACTTC	CASSHRPGGVHEQYF